This TCR beta chain was profiled in a study of blood T cell repertoires in COVID-19. Across the study: Collection of acute and convalescent COVID-19 samples took place in the United States, Italy and Spain. PBMCs, B-cell-depleted T cells, or T cells provided the cDNA or gDNA that made up the material.

In terms of age and location, participants ranged from about 18 to 100 years and lived in about two dozen US areas. Participant-reported clinical history was the basis for cohort assignment. The CDR3 is 15 amino acids. The V and J ends lost 4 bases and 5 bases, in that order; junction bases with no gene match: 10. Germline loops: CDR1 MDHEN, CDR2 SYDVKM. Method: immunoSEQ multiplex PCR; TCRdb's copy keeps in-frame clones and lacks some. The sample consists of about 320,000 clones, roughly 87% of them appearing once. V gene TRBV28 combines with J gene TRBJ2-7, with 8 bases fitting TRBD2. This TCR derives from a woman younger than 35 who had recovered from COVID-19. The sample was PBMCs or T cells enriched from blood (not recorded which). DNA for the CDR3: TGTGCCAGCAGTTCACTAGCGGCCGAAACCCACGAGCAGTACTTC. Translated: CASSSLAAETHEQYF.